This TCR beta chain was observed in a study of early T cells in non-severe SARS-CoV-2 infection. In TCRdb, the 5' RACE reads were re-called with MiXCR into one record per CDR3 protein. The sample shows approximately 39,000 distinct CDR3 sequences, more than 8% of them seen only once. Germline V CDR1 and CDR2: LGHNA, YNFKEQ. This CDR3 region has 13 residues. V was shortened by 0 bases and J by 8 bases, with 10 bases between the two germline ends. This clonotype has ten or more counts. The chain has TRBV4-2 and TRBJ1-2; D possibly corresponds to TRBD1 (5 bases). This receptor was obtained from an adult who was a healthcare worker with PCR-confirmed SARS-CoV-2 infection or an uninfected control (not recorded which). Sequencing input: whole blood. CDR3 nucleotide sequence: TGTGCCAGCAGCCAAGAGGGGGGAAGCGGCTACACCTTC. Amino acid sequence: CASSQEGGSGYTF.